This TCR beta chain came from a study of shared clonotypes between healthy human individuals. The CDR3 consists of 14 residues. V lost 7 bases and J lost 9, with 19 bases in between. CDR1 is SGHTA, CDR2 FQGTGA, per germline. All of the donors resided in Nashville, Tennessee, and each was a Caucasian adult. Splitting of CD4+ cells produced CD45RA+ naive and CD45RA-negative memory subsets. Method: immunoSEQ multiplex PCR; TCRdb's copy keeps in-frame clones and lacks some. In the table there are over a million clones, roughly 74% of which are singletons. Findings and limits, study-wide: Memory subsets had estimated richness that was generally smaller than that of naive subsets.

A word on this clone: Its antigen is still unknown.

Sequencing input: memory CD4+ T cells from PBMCs. This sample's subset: CD45RA-negative fraction. This clonotype was sampled from a man between 18 and 35 years old in good health. Some clones in this sample may be carry-over from other donors' samples. The chain joins TRBV7-3 to TRBJ2-1; D is perhaps TRBD2 (5 bases). The CDR3 sequence: CASTPTSGSGEQFF. DNA for the CDR3: TGTGCCAGCACCCCCACATCGGGATCGGGTGAGCAGTTCTTC.